This T cell receptor (beta chain) stems from a study of T-cell reconstitution after alpha-beta-depleted transplantation in children. Unique molecular identifiers were incorporated when the TCRbeta library was constructed. TCRdb reprocessed the PCR reads with MiXCR, giving one entry per CDR3 protein. The repertoire holds 400,000 to 500,000 distinct CDR3 sequences, with about 11% as singletons. CDR1 is SGHRS, CDR2 YFSETQ, per germline. This CDR3 region has 15 residues. The junction had 11 bases not matched to a gene; V was cut back by 5 bases and J by 5 bases. The TCR originated in a human donor who donated a stem cell graft to a child with acute myeloid leukemia. The J gene is TRBJ2-3, the V gene TRBV5-1; 7 bases match TRBD2. This specimen was PBMCs from the stem cell graft donor, taken from the stem cell graft. DNA for the CDR3: TGCGCCAGCAGGATCGGGAGGATTGAGGGAGATACGCAGTATTTT. Translated, it gives CASRIGRIEGDTQYF.